The 3 T cell receptor beta chains given below trace back to one sample, sequenced in a study of OX40 agonist ivuxolimab in advanced cancers. TCRdb's table, derived via immunoSEQ multiplex PCR, lists solely in-frame clones and lacks some. Of 55,000 to 70,000 clones in the sample, over 75% were seen once. Sequencing used CD4+ or CD8+ T cells sorted from blood, obtained in a trial of the OX40 agonist ivuxolimab. These TCRs come from an adult with an advanced solid tumor such as melanoma, head and neck, liver or kidney cancer.

The chain combines TRBV2 with TRBJ2-5; D perhaps matches TRBD2 (6 bases). Per the germline V gene, CDR1 is SNHLY and CDR2 is FYNNEI. The CDR3 loop spans 15 amino acids. V was trimmed by 6 bases and J by 5 bases, leaving 19 bases between them. This chain's CDR3 is CASRARTTSGETQYF. The CDR3 DNA reads as TGTGCCAGCAGAGCCCGGACTACCAGTGGGGAGACCCAGTACTTC.

The chain carries TRBV19 and TRBJ1-1; D not certain. The V end lost 2 bases, the J end lost 0 bases, and 4 bases lay between the germline ends. CDR1 and CDR2 from the germline V gene are LNHDA and SQIVND (reference sequence). The length of the CDR3 is 13 residues. The CDR3 region is CASSISVNTEAFF. The CDR3 region has the DNA TGTGCCAGTAGTATATCGGTGAACACTGAAGCTTTCTTT.

The DNA for the CDR3 is TGTGCCAGTTATAACAGGGACAACTATGGCTACACCTTC. Protein sequence: CASYNRDNYGYTF. J is TRBJ1-2 and V is TRBV19; weak D call: TRBD1 (6 bases). Germline CDR1 LNHDA, CDR2 SQIVND (reference sequence). The CDR3 has 13 residues. V was shortened by 8 bases and J by 2 bases, with 12 bases between the two germline ends.